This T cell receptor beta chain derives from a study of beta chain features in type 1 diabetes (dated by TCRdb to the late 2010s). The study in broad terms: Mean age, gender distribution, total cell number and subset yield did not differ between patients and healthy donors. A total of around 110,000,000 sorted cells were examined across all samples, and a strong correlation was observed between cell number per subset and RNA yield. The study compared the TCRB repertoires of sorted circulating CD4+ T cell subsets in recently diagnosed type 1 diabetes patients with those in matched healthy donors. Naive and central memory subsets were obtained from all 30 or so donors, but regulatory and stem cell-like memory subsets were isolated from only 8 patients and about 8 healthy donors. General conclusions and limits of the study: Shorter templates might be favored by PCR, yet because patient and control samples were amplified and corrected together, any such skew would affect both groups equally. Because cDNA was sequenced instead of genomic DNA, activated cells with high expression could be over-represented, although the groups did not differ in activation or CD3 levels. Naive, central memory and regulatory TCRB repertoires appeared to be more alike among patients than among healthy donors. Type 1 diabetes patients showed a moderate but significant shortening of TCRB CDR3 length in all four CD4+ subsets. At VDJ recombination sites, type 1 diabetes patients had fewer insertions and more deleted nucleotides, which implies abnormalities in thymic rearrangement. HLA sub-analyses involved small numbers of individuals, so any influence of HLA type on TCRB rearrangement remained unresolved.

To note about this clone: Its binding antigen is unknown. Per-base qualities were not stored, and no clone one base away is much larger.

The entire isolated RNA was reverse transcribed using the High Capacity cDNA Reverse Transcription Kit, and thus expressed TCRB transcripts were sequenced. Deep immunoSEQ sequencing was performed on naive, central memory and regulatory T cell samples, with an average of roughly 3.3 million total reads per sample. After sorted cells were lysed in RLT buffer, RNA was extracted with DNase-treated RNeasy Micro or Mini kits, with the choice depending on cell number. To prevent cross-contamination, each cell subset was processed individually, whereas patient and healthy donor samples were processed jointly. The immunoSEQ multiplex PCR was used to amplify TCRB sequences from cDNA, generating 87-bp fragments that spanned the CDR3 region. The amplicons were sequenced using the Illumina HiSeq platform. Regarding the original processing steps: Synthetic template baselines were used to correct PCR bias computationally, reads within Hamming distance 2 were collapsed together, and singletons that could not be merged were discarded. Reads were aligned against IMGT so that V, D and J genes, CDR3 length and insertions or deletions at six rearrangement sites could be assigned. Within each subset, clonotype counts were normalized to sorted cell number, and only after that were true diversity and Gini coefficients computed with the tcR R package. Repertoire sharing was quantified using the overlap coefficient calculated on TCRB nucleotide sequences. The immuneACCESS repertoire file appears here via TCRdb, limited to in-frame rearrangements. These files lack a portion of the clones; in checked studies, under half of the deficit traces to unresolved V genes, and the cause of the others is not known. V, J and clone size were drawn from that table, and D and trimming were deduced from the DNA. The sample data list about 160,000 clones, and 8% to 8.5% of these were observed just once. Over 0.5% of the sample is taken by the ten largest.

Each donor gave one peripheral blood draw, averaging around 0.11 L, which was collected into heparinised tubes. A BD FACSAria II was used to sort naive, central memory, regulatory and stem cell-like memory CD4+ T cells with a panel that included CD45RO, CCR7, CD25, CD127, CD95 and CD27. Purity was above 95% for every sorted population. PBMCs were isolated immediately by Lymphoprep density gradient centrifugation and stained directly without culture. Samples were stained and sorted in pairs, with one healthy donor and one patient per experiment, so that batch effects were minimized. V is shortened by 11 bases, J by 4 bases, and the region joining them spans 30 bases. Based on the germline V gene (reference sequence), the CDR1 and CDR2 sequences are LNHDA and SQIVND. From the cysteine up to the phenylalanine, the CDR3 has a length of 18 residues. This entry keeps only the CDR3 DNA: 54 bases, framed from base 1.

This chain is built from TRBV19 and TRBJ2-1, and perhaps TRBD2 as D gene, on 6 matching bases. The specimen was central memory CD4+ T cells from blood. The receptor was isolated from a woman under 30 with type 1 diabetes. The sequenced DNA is TGTGCCGTCAAGGGATCCGGCTCGTCCGGGAGCAGGTACAATGAGCAGTTCTTC. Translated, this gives CAVKGSGSSGSRYNEQFF.